This TCR beta chain emerged from a study of vaccination and CD4 T cells after COVID-19 (dated by TCRdb to between 2021 and 2024). Describing the broader study: Convalescent patients had a positive SARS-CoV-2 result on nasal swab PCR, and of these patients, nine had mild disease and one had severe disease. Post-vaccine blood samples were obtained a median of approximately 70 days after the second vaccine dose, with a range of about 12 to 241 days. Two doses of either the Pfizer-BioNTech BNT162b2 vaccine (n=8) or the Moderna mRNA-1273 vaccine (n=2) were administered to participants. Six males and four females were included in the convalescent cohort, with two Hispanic individuals, seven Caucasians, two Asians and one multiracial person represented. Post-COVID blood samples from convalescent patients were collected a median of roughly 100 days after diagnosis, with a range of 35 to 161 days. In under twelve COVID-19 convalescent patients and a few infection-naive healthy vaccine recipients, researchers compared the spike-specific CD4+ TCR repertoire from before mRNA vaccination with the repertoire from after. For stimulating the cultures, overlapping spike peptide pools were used, derived from SARS-CoV-2 as well as from the common cold coronaviruses HCoV-NL63, HCoV-OC43 and HCoV-229E. In control cultures, a CEFX viral epitope pool was used as positive control, an HIV-1 Nef peptide pool was used as negative control, or no peptide was added. The investigation overall reported the following: Among the post-vaccine SARS-CoV-2-reactive clones in convalescent patients, a median around 90% showed up only after vaccination, which suggests vaccine-specific priming. Only a relatively small number of convalescent patients were included in the study, and early timepoints following natural infection were not analyzed. Nearly all vaccine-specific clones in convalescent patients (304 of 307) were mono-reactive for SARS-CoV-2 spike rather than cross-reactive with common cold coronaviruses. The median number of SARS-CoV-2-reactive clonotypes rose from under 25 after infection to 38 after vaccination, but the change was not significant.

Read against the paper, the sample's treatment or condition label means: approximately 10-day PBMC culture with coronavirus spike peptide pools or control peptides (ViraFEST assay). To expand antigen-specific T cells with peptide pools and then pick out the expanded clonotypes through TCR sequencing, the study relied on the ViraFEST assay. The convalescent patients' positive SARS-CoV-2 PCR tests were from March to December 2020, which was before the Alpha, Beta and Delta variants emerged in the United States. Each well held under 2.5 million PBMCs cultured in IMDM containing approximately 5% human AB serum and roughly 9.7 IU/ml IL-2, with around 9.7 ug/ml peptide pools added. On days 3 and 7, half of the culture medium was replaced with fresh IL-2-containing medium. After 10 to 11 days of culture, CD4+ T cells were isolated by negative selection with the EasySep CD4+ T cell isolation kit. Ficoll-Paque Plus gradient centrifugation was used to isolate PBMCs from whole blood, and the isolated PBMCs were then either used fresh or cryopreserved at -140C. In general, triplicate wells were set up for every culture condition.

About this clonotype itself: The antigen it recognizes is unknown. There are no base qualities to consult, and no much larger clone falls within one base.

Library construction relied on PCR. DNA from cultured CD4+ T cells was subjected to TCR sequencing with the Oncomine TCR Beta short-read assay at the Johns Hopkins FTIC core. Genomic DNA was extracted from the cultured CD4+ T cells with the QIAamp micro DNA kit. Oncomine TCR Beta libraries from cultured CD4+ T cells were pooled using unique dual indexes and sequenced on an Illumina iSeq 100. From the authors' description of their analysis: Non-productive sequences were removed, and CDR3s not starting with C, not ending with F or W, or shorter than 7 amino acids were discarded. Antigen-specific clonotypes were identified using the MANAFEST web application through comparison of peptide-stimulated wells with reference and other culture wells. An FDR below 0.05, an odds ratio above 5, and a productive frequency above 0.1% in at least two of three replicate wells were required for clones to be considered positive. A clonotype counted as cross-reactive if it showed significant expansion both in the SARS-CoV-2 spike wells and in at least one common cold coronavirus spike condition. Using R version 3.6.1, CDR3 homology was evaluated through Levenshtein distances (stringdist) along with unrooted phylogenetic trees (ape). Clones were called with MiXCR by TCRdb after fastp trimmed the public reads at Q25, and only in-frame beta chains were retained. Every CDR3 protein is listed once, alongside the most common genes and DNA of its rows. TCRdb, not the authors, supplied the V and J calls. The sample yields 15,000 or so distinct CDR3 sequences; 40% to 55% were counted once. Jointly, the top ten make up roughly 10% of the sample.

Input material: CD4+ T cells from blood, cultured in vitro. The receptor was isolated from a human donor who had recovered from COVID-19.

The sequence in DNA is TGTGCCAGCAGTTTGGGTACTAGCGGAGGGTACGAGCAGTACTTC. It is translated as CASSLGTSGGYEQYF. Here the chain combines TRBV28 and TRBJ2-7, with 8 middle bases fitting TRBD2. Measured from the cysteine to the phenylalanine, the CDR3 is 15 residues long. Of all the DNA, just the CDR3 is kept, 45 bases in frame from base 1. The V end gives up 3 bases and the J end 4 bases, leaving 8 bases in the junction not matched to a gene. The CDR1 and CDR2 encoded by the germline V gene are MDHEN and SYDVKM.